This TCR beta chain derives from a study of Tregs in tolerant kidney transplant recipients. For this clone: Its antigen is currently unknown. The missing CDR3 end, 3 residues past where the read stops, is filled in from the germline J gene.

Profiled with immunoSEQ multiplex PCR; TCRdb holds only in-frame clones, not every one. The specimen's table records 50,000 or so clones. Thawed PBMCs were FACS-sorted into unstimulated CD4+CD25+CD127- regulatory T cells, CD4+CD25- non-regulatory cells, CD4 and CD8 cells. Findings and limits, study-wide: Changing PCR primers prevented nucleotide comparison between some patients' samples.

Germline CDR1 reads LNHDA; CDR2 reads SQIVND (reference sequence). This CDR3 region has 15 residues. The V gene end was trimmed by 7 bases and the J gene end by 1 base; junction bases not matched to a gene: 5. The sample here was CD4+ T cells from blood, taken before the transplant. The chain recombines TRBV19 with TRBJ2-3; 10 nucleotides align to TRBD2. The clonotype originates from a human donor who received a combined kidney and bone marrow transplant. This chain's CDR3 is CASNPSGSGTDTQYF. CDR3 bases read: TGTGCCAGTAACCCTAGCGGGAGCGGCACAGATACG. Variable domain in full (rest from reference TRBV19 and TRBJ2-3): DGGITQSPKYLFRKEGQNVTLSCEQNLNHDAMYWYRQDPGQGLRLIYYSQIVNDFQKGDIAEGYSVSREKKESFPLTVTSAQKNPTAFYLCASNPSGSGTDTQYFGPGTRLTVL.